This T cell receptor (beta chain) was documented in a study of technical replicates of blood from a handful of donors. CDR1 and CDR2 (germline): SEHNR, FQNEAQ (reference sequence). V shed 4 bases, J shed 0 bases, and the junction held 7 bases outside the gene matches. The CDR3 runs to 17 residues. The table came from immunoSEQ multiplex PCR; TCRdb's copy has only in-frame clones and leaves some out. Here the sample spans under 90,000 clones, around 92% being singletons. V usage is TRBV7-9 and J usage is TRBJ2-3; 10 nucleotides align to TRBD2. This TCR was recovered from a human donor in good health. The sequenced sample was T cells isolated from PBMCs. The DNA of the CDR3 is TGTGCCAGCAGCTACACAATGACTAGCGGGAGCACAGATACGCAGTATTTT. Translation gives CASSYTMTSGSTDTQYF.